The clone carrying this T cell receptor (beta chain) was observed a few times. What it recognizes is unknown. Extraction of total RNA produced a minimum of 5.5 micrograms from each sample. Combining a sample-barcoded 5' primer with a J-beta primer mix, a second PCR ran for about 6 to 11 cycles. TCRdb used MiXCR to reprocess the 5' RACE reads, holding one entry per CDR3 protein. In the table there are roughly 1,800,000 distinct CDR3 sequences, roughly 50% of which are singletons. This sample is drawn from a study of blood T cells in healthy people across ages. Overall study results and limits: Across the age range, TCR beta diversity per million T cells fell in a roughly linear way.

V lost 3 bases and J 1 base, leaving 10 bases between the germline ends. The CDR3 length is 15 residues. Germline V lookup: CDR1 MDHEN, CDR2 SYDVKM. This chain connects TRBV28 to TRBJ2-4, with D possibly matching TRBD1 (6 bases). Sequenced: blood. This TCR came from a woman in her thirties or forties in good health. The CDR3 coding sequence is TGTGCCAGCAGTTTTCTTGACAGGGCCAAAAACATTCAGTACTTC. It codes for CASSFLDRAKNIQYF.